This TCR beta chain was recovered during a study of beta chain features in type 1 diabetes. This clone was seen a single time. Its target is not known. The sequenced template was cDNA made from the entire isolated RNA. Sequenced by immunoSEQ multiplex PCR; TCRdb stores in-frame clones only, minus some. The sample has 150,000 to 200,000 clones, roughly 60% seen once. General study findings and limits: PCR may have favored shorter templates equally in patients and controls. Patients with type 1 diabetes carried fewer insertions and had more deletions at their VDJ junctions. Shortening of TCRB CDR3s, moderate but significant, appeared in all four CD4+ subsets of Type 1 diabetes patients.

Germline V CDR1 and CDR2: SGHVS, FQNEAQ. Trimming took 1 base from V and 2 from J, leaving 8 bases between them. This CDR3 region has 14 residues. V usage is TRBV7-8 and J usage is TRBJ2-5; D is unresolved. The TCR originated in a man aged 30-40 years with type 1 diabetes. The sequenced sample consisted of naive CD4+ T cells from blood. The DNA of the CDR3 is TGTGCCAGCAGCTTAGGAGTCGGACAAGAGACCCAGTACTTC. This encodes CASSLGVGQETQYF.